A selection of T cell receptor beta chains follows, all from one sample in a study of blood T cell repertoires in COVID-19. The assay was immunoSEQ multiplex PCR, and TCRdb's table has in-frame clones only and misses some. Of roughly 250,000 clones in the sample, approximately 80% were seen once. Material: peripheral blood. These receptors all come from a woman in her 40s with active or convalescent COVID-19. The CDR3 runs from the conserved cysteine through the conserved F or W. The order of the fields is D gene, J gene, clone size, CDR3 length, V gene, CDR3 protein, CDR3 DNA. A D gene is named only where the DNA matches it firmly. Only some rows state a clone size, as once, few, many or a class for expanded clones.

TRBD1,TRBJ2-3,few,17,TRBV6-2/TRBV6-3,CASSYDSRQGALDTQYF,TGTGCCAGCAGTTACGACTCCCGTCAGGGGGCGTTAGATACGCAGTATTTT
.,TRBJ1-1,.,16,TRBV6-5,CASSSSPTGSYTEAFF,TGTGCCAGCAGTTCCAGCCCCACAGGGAGCTACACTGAAGCTTTCTTT
.,TRBJ2-3,.,13,TRBV27,CASSLMASDTQYF,TGTGCCAGCAGTTTAATGGCATCAGATACGCAGTATTTT
.,TRBJ1-6,.,14,TRBV28,CASSSGMAGSPLHF,TGTGCCAGCAGTTCTGGAATGGCAGGTTCACCCCTCCACTTT
TRBD2,TRBJ2-3,.,16,TRBV7-9,CASSSRLAGPEDTQYF,TGTGCCAGCAGTTCTCGACTAGCGGGGCCCGAAGATACGCAGTATTTT
TRBD2,TRBJ2-1,few,15,TRBV7-2,CASSIQGTRTDEQFF,TGTGCCAGCAGCATCCAGGGGACTAGAACCGATGAGCAGTTCTTC
.,TRBJ1-2,.,14,TRBV10-3,CAISDPVLNYGYTF,TGTGCCATCAGTGATCCGGTTCTAAACTATGGCTACACCTTC
.,TRBJ1-5,.,13,TRBV12-3/TRBV12-4,CASSPGEEQPQHF,TGTGCCAGCAGCCCAGGGGAAGAACAGCCCCAGCATTTT
.,TRBJ2-3,.,14,TRBV9,CASSVGLAPDTQYF,TGTGCCAGCAGCGTAGGGCTAGCTCCAGATACGCAGTATTTT
.,TRBJ2-5,.,14,TRBV7-2,CASSLIGGRETQYF,TGTGCCAGCAGCTTAATCGGGGGGCGCGAGACCCAGTACTTC
.,TRBJ2-5,.,13,TRBV13,CASSPPGEETQYF,TGTGCCAGCAGCCCCCCAGGGGAAGAGACCCAGTACTTC
.,TRBJ1-4,.,15,TRBV19,CASMGGDTHNEKLFF,TGTGCCAGTATGGGGGGGGACACTCATAATGAAAAACTGTTTTTT
TRBD1,TRBJ2-1,.,15,TRBV5-1,CASSLGGTGVNEQFF,TGCGCCAGCAGCTTGGGGGGGACAGGGGTCAATGAGCAGTTCTTC
TRBD1,TRBJ1-4,.,15,TRBV7-6,CASSLTGETNEKLFF,TGTGCCAGCAGCCTAACAGGGGAAACTAATGAAAAACTGTTTTTT
TRBD2,TRBJ2-1,.,18,TRBV9,CASSMGTSGGASYNEQFF,TGTGCCAGCAGCATGGGGACTAGCGGGGGGGCCAGCTACAATGAGCAGTTCTTC
TRBD1,TRBJ1-5,.,17,TRBV7-9,CASSLGVVTGGNQPQHF,TGTGCCAGCAGCTTAGGGGTAGTGACAGGGGGGAATCAGCCCCAGCATTTT
TRBD1,TRBJ1-2,once,13,TRBV30,CAWTRQGGYGYTF,TGTGCCTGGACCCGACAGGGGGGCTATGGCTACACCTTC
.,TRBJ1-1,once,13,TRBV6-6,CASSIGENTEAFF,TGTGCCAGCAGTATAGGAGAGAACACTGAAGCTTTCTTT
.,TRBJ1-4,.,15,TRBV4-1,CASSPDEQSNEKLFF,TGCGCCAGCAGCCCCGACGAACAGTCTAATGAAAAACTGTTTTTT
.,TRBJ2-2,once,16,TRBV2,CASREGAGVNTGELFF,TGTGCCAGCAGGGAGGGAGCTGGGGTGAACACCGGGGAGCTGTTTTTT
TRBD1,TRBJ1-6,.,15,TRBV6-5,CASSYRDRLKSPLHF,TGTGCCAGCAGTTACAGGGACAGGCTTAAGTCACCCCTCCACTTT
.,TRBJ1-1,.,14,TRBV29-1,CSVGKGLENTEAFF,TGCAGCGTTGGAAAGGGGCTGGAGAACACTGAAGCTTTCTTT